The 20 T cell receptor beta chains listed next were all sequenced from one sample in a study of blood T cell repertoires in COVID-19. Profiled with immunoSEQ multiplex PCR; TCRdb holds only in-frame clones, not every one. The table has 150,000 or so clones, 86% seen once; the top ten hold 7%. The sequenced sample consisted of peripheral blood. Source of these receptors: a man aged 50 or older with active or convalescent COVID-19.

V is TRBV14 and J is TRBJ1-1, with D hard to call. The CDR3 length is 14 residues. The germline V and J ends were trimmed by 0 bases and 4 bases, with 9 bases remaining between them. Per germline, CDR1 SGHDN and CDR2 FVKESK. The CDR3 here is CASSQDFYGTEAFF. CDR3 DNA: TGTGCCAGCAGCCAAGACTTCTACGGCACTGAAGCTTTCTTT.

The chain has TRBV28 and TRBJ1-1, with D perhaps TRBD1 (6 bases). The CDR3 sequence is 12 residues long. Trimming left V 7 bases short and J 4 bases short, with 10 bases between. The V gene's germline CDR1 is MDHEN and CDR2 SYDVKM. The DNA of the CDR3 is TGTGCCAGCAAGAACAGGGCCACTGAAGCTTTCTTT. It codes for CASKNRATEAFF.

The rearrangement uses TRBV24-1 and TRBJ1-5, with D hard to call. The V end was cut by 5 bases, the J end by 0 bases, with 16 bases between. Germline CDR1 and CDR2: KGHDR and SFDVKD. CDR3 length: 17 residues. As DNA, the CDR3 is TGTGCCACCAGTGCCGGCCCGGGAGGATTTAGCAATCAGCCCCAGCATTTT. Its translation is CATSAGPGGFSNQPQHF.

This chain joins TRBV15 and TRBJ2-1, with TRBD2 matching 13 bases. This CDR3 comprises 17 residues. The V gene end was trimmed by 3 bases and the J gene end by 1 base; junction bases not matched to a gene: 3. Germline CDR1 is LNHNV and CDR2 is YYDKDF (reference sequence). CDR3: CATSSALAGGSYNEQFF. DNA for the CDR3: TGTGCCACCAGCAGCGCACTAGCGGGAGGGTCCTACAATGAGCAGTTCTTC.

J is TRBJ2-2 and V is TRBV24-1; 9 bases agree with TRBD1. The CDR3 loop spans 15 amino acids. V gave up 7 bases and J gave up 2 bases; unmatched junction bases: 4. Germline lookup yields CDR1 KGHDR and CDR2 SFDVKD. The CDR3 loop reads CATRGTGTNTGELFF. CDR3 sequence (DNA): TGTGCCACCAGGGGGACAGGGACTAACACCGGGGAGCTGTTTTTT.

CDR3 protein: CASSVVLSGGIDEQFF. In DNA, the CDR3 is TGTGCCAGCAGCGTAGTGCTTAGCGGGGGGATCGATGAGCAGTTCTTC. The rearrangement joins TRBV9 to TRBJ2-1; 10 nucleotides line up with TRBD2. CDR1 and CDR2 from the germline V gene are SGDLS and YYNGEE. V shed 0 bases and J 8 bases; nucleotides not matched to a gene: 8. CDR3 length: 16 amino acids. Full variable domain (rest looked up from reference TRBV9 and TRBJ2-1): DSGVTQTPKHLITATGQRVTLRCSPRSGDLSVYWYQQSLDQGLQFLIQYYNGEERAKGNILERFSAQQFPDLHSELNLSSLELGDSALYFCASSVVLSGGIDEQFFGPGTRLTVL.

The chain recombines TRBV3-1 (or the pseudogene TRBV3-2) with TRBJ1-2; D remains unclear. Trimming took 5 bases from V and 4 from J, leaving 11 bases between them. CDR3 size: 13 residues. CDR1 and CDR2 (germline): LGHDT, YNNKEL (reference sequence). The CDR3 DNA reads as TGTGCCAGCAGCAACCCCGGTTCCTATGGCTACACCTTC. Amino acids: CASSNPGSYGYTF.

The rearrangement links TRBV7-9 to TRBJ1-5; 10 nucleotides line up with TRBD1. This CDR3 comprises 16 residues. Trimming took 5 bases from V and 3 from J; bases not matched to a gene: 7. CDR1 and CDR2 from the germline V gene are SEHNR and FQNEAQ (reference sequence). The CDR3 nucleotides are TGTGCCAGCAGCCTAGGGACAGGGGAGTTCAATCAGCCCCAGCATTTT. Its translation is CASSLGTGEFNQPQHF.

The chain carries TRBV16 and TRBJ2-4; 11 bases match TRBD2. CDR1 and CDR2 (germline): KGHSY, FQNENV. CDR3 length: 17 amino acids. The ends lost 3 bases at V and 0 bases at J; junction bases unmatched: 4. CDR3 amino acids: CASSQTSGALAKNIQYF. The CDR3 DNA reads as TGTGCCAGCAGCCAGACTAGCGGGGCTTTAGCCAAAAACATTCAGTACTTC.

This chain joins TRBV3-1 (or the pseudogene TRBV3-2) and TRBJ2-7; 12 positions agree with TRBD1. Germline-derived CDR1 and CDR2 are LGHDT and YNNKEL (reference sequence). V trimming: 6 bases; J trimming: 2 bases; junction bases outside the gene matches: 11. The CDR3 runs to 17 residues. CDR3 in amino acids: CASRTGTGGQGPYEQYF. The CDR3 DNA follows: TGTGCCAGCAGAACCGGGACAGGGGGCCAAGGCCCCTACGAGCAGTACTTC.

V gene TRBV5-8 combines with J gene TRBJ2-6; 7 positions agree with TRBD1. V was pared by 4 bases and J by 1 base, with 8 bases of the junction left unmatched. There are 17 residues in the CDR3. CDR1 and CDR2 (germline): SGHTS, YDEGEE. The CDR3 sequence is CASSTGQHFSGANVLTF. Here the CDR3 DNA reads TGTGCCAGCAGCACGGGACAGCATTTTTCTGGGGCCAACGTCCTGACTTTC.

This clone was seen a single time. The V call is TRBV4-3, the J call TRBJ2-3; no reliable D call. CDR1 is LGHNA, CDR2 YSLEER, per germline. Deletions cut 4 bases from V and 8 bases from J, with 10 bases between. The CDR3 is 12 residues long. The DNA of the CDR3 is TGCGCCAGCAGCCCCACTTCGGGTACGCAGTATTTT. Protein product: CASSPTSGTQYF.

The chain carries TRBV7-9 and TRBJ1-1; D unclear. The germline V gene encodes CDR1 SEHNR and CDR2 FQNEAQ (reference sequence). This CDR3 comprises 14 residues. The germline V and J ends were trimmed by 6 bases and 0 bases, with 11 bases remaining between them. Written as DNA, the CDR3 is TGTGCCAGCAGAAAGACGGGGATGAACACTGAAGCTTTCTTT. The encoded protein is CASRKTGMNTEAFF.

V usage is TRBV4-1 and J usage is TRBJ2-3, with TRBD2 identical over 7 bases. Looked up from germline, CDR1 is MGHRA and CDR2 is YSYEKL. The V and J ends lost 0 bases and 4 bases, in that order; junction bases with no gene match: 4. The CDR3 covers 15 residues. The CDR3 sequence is CASSQEVGRADTQYF. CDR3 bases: TGCGCCAGCAGCCAAGAGGTAGGGAGGGCAGATACGCAGTATTTT.

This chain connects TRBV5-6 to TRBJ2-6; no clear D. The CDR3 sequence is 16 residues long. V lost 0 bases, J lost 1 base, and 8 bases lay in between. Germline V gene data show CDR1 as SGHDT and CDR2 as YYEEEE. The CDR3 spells CASSLVGSSGANVLTF. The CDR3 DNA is TGTGCCAGCAGCTTGGTCGGGTCTTCTGGGGCCAACGTCCTGACTTTC.

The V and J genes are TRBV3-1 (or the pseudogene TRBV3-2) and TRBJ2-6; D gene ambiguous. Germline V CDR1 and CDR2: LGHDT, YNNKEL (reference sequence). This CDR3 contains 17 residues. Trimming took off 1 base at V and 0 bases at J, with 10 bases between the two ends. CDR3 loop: CASSQGVGFSGANVLTF. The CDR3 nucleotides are TGTGCCAGCAGCCAAGGAGTCGGGTTCTCTGGGGCCAACGTCCTGACTTTC.

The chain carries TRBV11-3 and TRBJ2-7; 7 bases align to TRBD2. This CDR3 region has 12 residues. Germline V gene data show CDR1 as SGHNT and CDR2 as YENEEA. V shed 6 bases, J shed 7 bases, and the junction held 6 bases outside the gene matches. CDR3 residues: CASRRVSGEQYF. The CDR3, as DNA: TGTGCCAGCAGAAGAGTTAGCGGGGAGCAGTACTTC.

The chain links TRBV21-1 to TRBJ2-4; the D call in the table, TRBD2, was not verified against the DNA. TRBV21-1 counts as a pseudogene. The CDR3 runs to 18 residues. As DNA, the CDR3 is TGTGCCAGCAGCACCACTTGTGGGACTAGCGAAGGGGGTGACATTCAGTACTTC. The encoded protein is CASSTTCGTSEGGDIQYF.

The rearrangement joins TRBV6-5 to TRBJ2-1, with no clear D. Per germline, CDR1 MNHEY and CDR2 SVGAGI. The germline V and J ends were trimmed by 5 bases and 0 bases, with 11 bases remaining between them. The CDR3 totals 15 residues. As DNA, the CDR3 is TGTGCCAGCAGTCGCTACTATAGCTCCTACAATGAGCAGTTCTTC. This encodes CASSRYYSSYNEQFF.

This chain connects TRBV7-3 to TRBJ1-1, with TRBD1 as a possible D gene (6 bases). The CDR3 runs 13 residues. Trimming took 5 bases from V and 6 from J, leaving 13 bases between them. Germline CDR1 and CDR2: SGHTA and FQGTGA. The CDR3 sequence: CASSPNTGSEAFF. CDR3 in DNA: TGTGCCAGCAGCCCAAATACAGGGTCTGAAGCTTTCTTT.